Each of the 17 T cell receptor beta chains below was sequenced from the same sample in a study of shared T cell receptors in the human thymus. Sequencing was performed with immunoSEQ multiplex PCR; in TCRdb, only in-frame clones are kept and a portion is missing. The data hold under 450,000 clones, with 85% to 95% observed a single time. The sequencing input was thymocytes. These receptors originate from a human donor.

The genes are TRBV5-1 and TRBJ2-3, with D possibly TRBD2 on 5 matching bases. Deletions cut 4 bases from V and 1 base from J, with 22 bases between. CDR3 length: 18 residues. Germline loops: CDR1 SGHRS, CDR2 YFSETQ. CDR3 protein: CASSPKIPGKSGTDTQYF. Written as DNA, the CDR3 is TGCGCCAGCAGCCCTAAAATCCCCGGGAAATCTGGCACAGATACGCAGTATTTT.

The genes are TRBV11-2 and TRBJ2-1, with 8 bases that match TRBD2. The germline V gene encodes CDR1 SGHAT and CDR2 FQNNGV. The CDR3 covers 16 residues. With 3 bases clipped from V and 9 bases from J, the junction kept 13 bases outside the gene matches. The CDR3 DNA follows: TGTGCCAGCAGCTTCATTGGACTAGCCGGGCCCGGTGAGCAGTTCTTC. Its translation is CASSFIGLAGPGEQFF.

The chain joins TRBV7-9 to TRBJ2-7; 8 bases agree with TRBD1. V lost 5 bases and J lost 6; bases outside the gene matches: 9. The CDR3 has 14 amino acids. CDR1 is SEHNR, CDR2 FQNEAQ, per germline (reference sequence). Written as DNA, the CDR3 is TGTGCCAGCAGCCGCCAGACAGGGGATCGCGAGCAGTACTTC. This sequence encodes CASSRQTGDREQYF.

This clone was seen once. This CDR3 reads CASSLPGLAGGFEQFF. For the CDR3, the DNA is TGTGCCAGCAGTTTACCTGGACTAGCGGGAGGGTTTGAGCAGTTCTTC. The chain is built from TRBV27 and TRBJ2-1; 15 bases agree with TRBD2. This CDR3 region has 16 residues. Germline CDR1 and CDR2: MNHEY and SMNVEV (reference sequence). After removal of 2 bases from V and 9 bases from J, the junction contained 5 bases not matched to a gene.

In DNA form, the CDR3 reads TGTGCCAGCAGTACTCCGCCGGCGGGCACCGGGGAGCTGTTTTTT. Translated: CASSTPPAGTGELFF. V and J are TRBV27 and TRBJ2-2, with D perhaps matching TRBD2 (5 bases). The V end was cut by 5 bases, the J end by 4 bases, with 14 bases between. The CDR3 length is 15 residues. Germline CDR1 is MNHEY and CDR2 is SMNVEV (reference sequence).

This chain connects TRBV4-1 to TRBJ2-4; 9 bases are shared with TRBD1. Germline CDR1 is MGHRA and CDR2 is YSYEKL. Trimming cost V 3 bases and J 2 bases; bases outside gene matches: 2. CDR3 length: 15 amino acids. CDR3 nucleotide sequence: TGCGCCAGCAGCCACTACAGGGGGCCCAAAAACATTCAGTACTTC. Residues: CASSHYRGPKNIQYF.

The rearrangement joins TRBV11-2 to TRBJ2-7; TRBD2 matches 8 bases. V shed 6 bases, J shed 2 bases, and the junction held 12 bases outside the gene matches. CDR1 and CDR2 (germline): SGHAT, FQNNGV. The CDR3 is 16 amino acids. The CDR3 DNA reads TGTGCCAGCAGTCGGGAGGGCCCCTCACCGCCCTACGAGCAGTACTTC. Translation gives CASSREGPSPPYEQYF.

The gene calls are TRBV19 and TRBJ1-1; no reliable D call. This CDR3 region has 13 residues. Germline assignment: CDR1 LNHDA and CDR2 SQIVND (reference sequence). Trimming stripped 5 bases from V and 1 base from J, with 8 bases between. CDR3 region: CASSSPRNTEAFF. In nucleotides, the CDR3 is TGTGCCAGTAGTTCCCCCAGGAACACTGAAGCTTTCTTT.

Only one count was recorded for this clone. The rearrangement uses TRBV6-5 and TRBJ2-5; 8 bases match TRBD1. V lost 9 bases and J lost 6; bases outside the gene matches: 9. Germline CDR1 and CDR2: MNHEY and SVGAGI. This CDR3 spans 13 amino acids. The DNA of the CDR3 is TGTGCCAGTACCCCAGGGGGCGGGAAGACCCAGTACTTC. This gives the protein CASTPGGGKTQYF.

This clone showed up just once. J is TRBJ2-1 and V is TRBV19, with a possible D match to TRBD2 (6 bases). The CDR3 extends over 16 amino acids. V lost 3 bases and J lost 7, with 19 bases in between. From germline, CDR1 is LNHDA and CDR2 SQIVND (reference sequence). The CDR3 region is CASSMQGAGPMNEQFF. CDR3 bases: TGTGCCAGTAGTATGCAAGGAGCGGGCCCCATGAATGAGCAGTTCTTC.

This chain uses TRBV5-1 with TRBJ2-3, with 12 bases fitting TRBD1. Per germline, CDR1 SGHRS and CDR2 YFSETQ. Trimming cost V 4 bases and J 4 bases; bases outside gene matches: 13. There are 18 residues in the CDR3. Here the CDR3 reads CASSPGWGQGAQSDTQYF. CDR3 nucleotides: TGCGCCAGCAGCCCGGGGTGGGGACAGGGGGCGCAGTCAGATACGCAGTATTTT.

CDR3 in amino acids: CASSPEDRGPGQYF. The DNA of the CDR3 is TGTGCCAGCTCACCAGAAGACCGAGGACCGGGGCAGTACTTC. The chain carries TRBV18 and TRBJ2-7; no firm D call. This CDR3 is 14 amino acids long. In germline, CDR1 is KGHSH, CDR2 LQKENI. V was trimmed by 2 bases and J by 9 bases, leaving 17 bases between them.

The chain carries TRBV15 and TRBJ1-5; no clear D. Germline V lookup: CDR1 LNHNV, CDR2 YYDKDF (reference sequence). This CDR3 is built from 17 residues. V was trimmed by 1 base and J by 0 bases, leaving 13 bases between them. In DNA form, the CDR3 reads TGTGCCACCAGCAGAGGGGGAACGGGTTATAGCAATCAGCCCCAGCATTTT. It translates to CATSRGGTGYSNQPQHF.

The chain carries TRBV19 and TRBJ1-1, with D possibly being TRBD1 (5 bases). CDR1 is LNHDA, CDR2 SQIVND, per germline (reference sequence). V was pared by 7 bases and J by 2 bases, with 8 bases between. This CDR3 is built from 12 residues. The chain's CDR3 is CASNQGNTEAFF. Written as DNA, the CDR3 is TGTGCCAGTAATCAGGGCAACACTGAAGCTTTCTTT.

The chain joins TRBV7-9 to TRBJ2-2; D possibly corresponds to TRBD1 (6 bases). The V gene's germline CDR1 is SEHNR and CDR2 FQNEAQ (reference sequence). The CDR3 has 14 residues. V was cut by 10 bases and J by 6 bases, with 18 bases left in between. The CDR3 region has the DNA TGTGCCAACCGTCCAGGGGAAATTGCCGGGGAGCTGTTTTTT. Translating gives CANRPGEIAGELFF.

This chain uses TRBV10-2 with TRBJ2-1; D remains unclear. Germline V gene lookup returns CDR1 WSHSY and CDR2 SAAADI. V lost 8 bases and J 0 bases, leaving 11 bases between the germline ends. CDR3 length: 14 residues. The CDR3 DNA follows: TGCGCCAGCCGAAATGGGATCTCCTACAATGAGCAGTTCTTC. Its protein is CASRNGISYNEQFF.

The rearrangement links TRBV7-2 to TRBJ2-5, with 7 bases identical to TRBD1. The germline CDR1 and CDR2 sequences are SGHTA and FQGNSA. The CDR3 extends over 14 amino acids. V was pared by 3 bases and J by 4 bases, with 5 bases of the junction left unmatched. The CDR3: CASSLEGQAETQYF. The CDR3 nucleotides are TGTGCCAGCAGCTTGGAAGGACAGGCAGAGACCCAGTACTTC.